These 7 T cell receptor beta chains share one sample of origin, sequenced in a study of cytomegalovirus exposure and HLA in healthy donors. The PCR had 60 Vbeta and 13 Jbeta primers. Using immunoSEQ multiplex PCR, the repertoire was profiled, and TCRdb retains in-frame clones only, with some absent. Seen here are about 170,000 clones, about four fifths observed once, and the top ten hold approximately 2.4%. The sequenced sample consisted of PBMCs. Source of these receptors: a male donor in good health and CMV-seronegative.

The chain joins TRBV6-5 to TRBJ2-7, with D perhaps TRBD2 (5 bases). The CDR3 runs 14 residues. The germline CDR1 and CDR2 sequences are MNHEY and SVGAGI. Trimming took off 2 bases at V and 1 base at J, with 9 bases between the two ends. CDR3: CASSYRSESYEQYF. The CDR3 region has the DNA TGTGCCAGCAGTTACCGTAGCGAATCCTACGAGCAGTACTTC.

The V and J genes are TRBV5-1 and TRBJ1-6; 9 bases line up with TRBD1. The V and J ends lost 3 bases and 7 bases, in that order; junction bases with no gene match: 11. CDR3 length: 17 amino acids. CDR1 and CDR2 from the germline V gene are SGHRS and YFSETQ. For the CDR3, the DNA is TGCGCCAGCAGCTCGCGACAGGGGGGACCCGACAATTCACCCCTCCACTTT. Its translation: CASSSRQGGPDNSPLHF.

CDR3 protein: CASSLGSGPNNEQFF. Here the CDR3 DNA reads TGTGCCAGCAGCTTAGGCTCTGGGCCCAACAATGAGCAGTTCTTC. The chain combines TRBV7-8 with TRBJ2-1; unclear D gene. Germline CDR1 and CDR2: SGHVS and FQNEAQ. V gave up 1 base and J gave up 5 bases, with 12 bases separating them. The CDR3 length is 15 residues.

The J gene is TRBJ2-1, the V gene TRBV5-1; 10 bases are shared with TRBD1. Germline lookup yields CDR1 SGHRS and CDR2 YFSETQ. The CDR3 is 16 amino acids. The trim removed 0 bases at V and 5 bases at J, leaving 5 bases unmatched. For the CDR3, the DNA is TGCGCCAGCAGCTTGGTCGTCGGGACAGGGGACAATGAGCAGTTCTTC. It translates to CASSLVVGTGDNEQFF.

The V and J genes are TRBV4-3 and TRBJ2-1, with 10 bases identical to TRBD2. The CDR3 totals 18 residues. Trimming at V came to 0 bases and at J to 3 bases, leaving 8 bases not matched to a gene. The germline gives CDR1 LGHNA, CDR2 YSLEER. The CDR3 DNA reads TGCGCCAGCAGCCAAGACGCCTTAGCGGGAGGTCTCTACAATGAGCAGTTCTTC. This translates into CASSQDALAGGLYNEQFF.

This chain connects TRBV7-9 to TRBJ2-7; 10 bases line up with TRBD2. The CDR3 totals 15 residues. From germline, CDR1 is SEHNR and CDR2 FQNEAQ (reference sequence). V dropped 5 bases and J dropped 4; count of bases not matched to a gene: 8. The chain's CDR3 is CASSMTSGRKYEQYF. DNA for the CDR3: TGTGCCAGCAGCATGACTAGCGGGCGGAAGTACGAGCAGTACTTC.

The chain carries TRBV4-1 and TRBJ2-2; 15 bases map to TRBD2. CDR3 length: 17 amino acids. Germline trimming cut 3 bases from V and 5 bases from J; bases unmatched to any gene: 4. CDR1 is MGHRA and CDR2 is YSYEKL in the germline V gene. DNA of the CDR3: TGCGCCAGCAGCCAGGGACTAGCGGGGGGTTTGACCGGGGAGCTGTTTTTT. It translates to CASSQGLAGGLTGELFF.